This T cell receptor (beta chain) comes out of a study of cytomegalovirus exposure and HLA in healthy donors. A multiplex PCR was run with 60 Vbeta primers and 13 Jbeta primers. Some clones are missing from TCRdb's copy, which holds only in-frame ones; the method was immunoSEQ multiplex PCR. Of some 200,000 clones listed, 82% are singletons. V gave up 8 bases and J gave up 2 bases, with 17 bases separating them. In germline, CDR1 is SGHTA, CDR2 FQGNSA. The CDR3 extends over 15 amino acids. Study-wide points: According to a later analysis, donors in an Asian-associated ancestry cluster reportedly had fewer N-insertions than the 666-donor mean. The study flagged 150 to 200 TCR beta chains as cytomegalovirus-associated. Earlier results showed most TCR beta V segments being productive about 87% or about 30% of the time.

Those who donated were healthy bone marrow donors. Note on this clone: The antigen remains undetermined.

The sequenced sample consisted of PBMCs. This TCR came from a boy younger than 10 in good health and CMV-seronegative. This rearrangement joins TRBV7-2 to TRBJ2-3, with D possibly being TRBD2 (6 bases). In nucleotides, the CDR3 is TGTGCCAGCGGGAGAACGGCGGGGCCCACAGATACGCAGTATTTT. Protein sequence: CASGRTAGPTDTQYF.